This TCR beta chain was identified in a study of blood T cell repertoires in COVID-19. The data were produced by immunoSEQ multiplex PCR, yet TCRdb's version contains in-frame clones alone and is incomplete. Here the sample spans nearly 95,000 clones, 74% being singletons. The CDR3 is 13 residues long. CDR1 is MNHEY, CDR2 SVGAGI, per germline. Trimming took off 3 bases at V and 2 bases at J, with 7 bases between the two ends. Sequencing input: peripheral blood. The clonotype comes from a man between 65 and 85 years old with COVID-19, enrolled during active disease. The chain couples TRBV6-5 to TRBJ2-5, with D unresolved. Here the CDR3 reads CASSYRLQETQYF. The CDR3 DNA reads TGTGCCAGCAGTTATAGATTACAAGAGACCCAGTACTTC.